The 4 T cell receptor beta chains in this list originate from one sample, sequenced in a study of blood T cell repertoires in COVID-19. Generated by immunoSEQ multiplex PCR, the TCRdb table keeps only in-frame clones and is missing some. Of 65,000 to 90,000 clones in the sample, roughly 87% were seen once. The specimen was peripheral blood. These receptors originate from an elderly man with acute or convalescent COVID-19.

The chain is built from TRBV2 and TRBJ2-1; tentatively, D is TRBD1 (5 bases). This CDR3 is 16 amino acids long. The germline CDR1 and CDR2 sequences are SNHLY and FYNNEI. Trimming removed 6 bases from V and 2 bases from J, with 17 bases in between. The CDR3 spells CASSSQGLGTYNEQFF. The CDR3 coding sequence is TGTGCCAGCAGCAGCCAGGGTTTAGGAACCTACAATGAGCAGTTCTTC.

This clone was found a few times. The gene calls are TRBV19 and TRBJ1-2, with D unresolved. V dropped 4 bases and J dropped 5 bases, with 17 bases sitting between them. The CDR3 has 15 amino acids. CDR1 and CDR2 from the germline V gene are LNHDA and SQIVND (reference sequence). CDR3 loop: CASSKTFGTTYGYTF. The CDR3 DNA sequence: TGTGCCAGTAGTAAGACCTTCGGTACTACTTATGGCTACACCTTC. Drawing the rest from reference TRBV19 and TRBJ1-2, the complete variable domain is DGGITQSPKYLFRKEGQNVTLSCEQNLNHDAMYWYRQDPGQGLRLIYYSQIVNDFQKGDIAEGYSVSREKKESFPLTVTSAQKNPTAFYLCASSKTFGTTYGYTFGSGTRLTVV.

This clone showed up just a few times. This chain joins TRBV10-3 and TRBJ1-1, with 8 bases matching TRBD1. V was clipped by 6 bases and J by 1 base; unmatched bases: 4. This CDR3 has 14 amino acids. Germline V gene sequence: CDR1 ENHRY, CDR2 SYGVKD. The CDR3 DNA sequence: TGTGCCATCAGCTTTACAGGGGGGAACACTGAAGCTTTCTTT. This sequence encodes CAISFTGGNTEAFF.

This clone was picked up a small number of times. This chain links TRBV4-1 with TRBJ1-2, with TRBD1 matching 7 bases. The CDR3 consists of 16 residues. CDR1 is MGHRA, CDR2 YSYEKL, per germline. The ends lost 0 bases at V and 5 bases at J; junction bases unmatched: 9. The CDR3 nucleotides read TGCGCCAGCAGCCAAGATAGGACAGGCTTTTGGTATGGCTACACCTTC. It translates to CASSQDRTGFWYGYTF.